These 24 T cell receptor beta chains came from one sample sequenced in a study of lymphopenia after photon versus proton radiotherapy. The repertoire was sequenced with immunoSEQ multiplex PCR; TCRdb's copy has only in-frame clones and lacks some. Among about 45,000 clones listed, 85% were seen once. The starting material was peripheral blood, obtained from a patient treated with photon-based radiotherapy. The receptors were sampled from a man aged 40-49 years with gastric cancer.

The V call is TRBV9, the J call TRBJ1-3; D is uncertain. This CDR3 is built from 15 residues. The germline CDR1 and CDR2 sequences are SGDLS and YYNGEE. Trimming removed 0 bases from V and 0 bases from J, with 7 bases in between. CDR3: CASSVEGRSGNTIYF. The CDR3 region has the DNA TGTGCCAGCAGCGTAGAGGGCCGCTCTGGAAACACCATATATTTT.

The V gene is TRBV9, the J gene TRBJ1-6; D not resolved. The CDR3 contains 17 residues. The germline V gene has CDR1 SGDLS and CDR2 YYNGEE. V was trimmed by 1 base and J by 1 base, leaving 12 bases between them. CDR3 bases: TGTGCCAGCAGCGTATCGTCTATGAGGTCCTATAATTCACCCCTCCACTTT. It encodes CASSVSSMRSYNSPLHF.

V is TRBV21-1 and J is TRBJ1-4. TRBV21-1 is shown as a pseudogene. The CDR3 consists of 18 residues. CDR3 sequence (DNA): TGTGCCAGCAGCAAAGGGGATGACGACGGCGCAACTAATGAAAAACTGTTTTTT. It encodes CASSKGDDDGATNEKLFF.

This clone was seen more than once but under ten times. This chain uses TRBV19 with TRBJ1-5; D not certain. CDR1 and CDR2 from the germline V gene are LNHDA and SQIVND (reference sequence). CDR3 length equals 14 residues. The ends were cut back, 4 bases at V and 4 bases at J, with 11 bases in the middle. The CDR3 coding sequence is TGTGCCAGTAGTAGGAACAGACTTAATCAGCCCCAGCATTTT. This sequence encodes CASSRNRLNQPQHF.

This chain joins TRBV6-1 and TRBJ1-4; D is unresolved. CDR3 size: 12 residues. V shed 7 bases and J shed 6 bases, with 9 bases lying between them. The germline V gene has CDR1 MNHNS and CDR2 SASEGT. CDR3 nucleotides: TGTGCCAGCAACGGGGATGATGAAAAACTGTTTTTT. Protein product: CASNGDDEKLFF.

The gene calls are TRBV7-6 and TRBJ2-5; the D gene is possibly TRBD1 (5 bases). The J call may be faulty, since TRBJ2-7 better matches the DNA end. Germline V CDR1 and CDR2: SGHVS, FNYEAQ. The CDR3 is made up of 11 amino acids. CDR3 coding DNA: TGTGCCAGCAGCCTTCAGGGCGAGCAGTACTTC. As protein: CASSLQGEQYF.

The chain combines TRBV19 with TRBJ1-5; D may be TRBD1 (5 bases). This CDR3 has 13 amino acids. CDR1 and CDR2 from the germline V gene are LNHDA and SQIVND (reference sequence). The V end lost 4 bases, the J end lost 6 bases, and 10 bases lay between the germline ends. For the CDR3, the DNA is TGTGCCAGTAGTAGGGGCTCGGGTCAGCCCCAGCATTTT. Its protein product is CASSRGSGQPQHF.

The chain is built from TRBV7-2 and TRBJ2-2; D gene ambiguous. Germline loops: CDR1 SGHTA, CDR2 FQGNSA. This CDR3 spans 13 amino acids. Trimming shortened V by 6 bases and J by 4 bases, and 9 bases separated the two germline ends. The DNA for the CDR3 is TGTGCCAGCAGTTTATTAGGCACCGGGGAGCTGTTTTTT. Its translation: CASSLLGTGELFF.

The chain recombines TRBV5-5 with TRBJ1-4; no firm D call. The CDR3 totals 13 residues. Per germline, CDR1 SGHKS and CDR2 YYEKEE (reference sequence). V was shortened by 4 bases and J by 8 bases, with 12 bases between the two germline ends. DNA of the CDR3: TGTGCCAGCAGCCAATATGAATGGGAAAAACTGTTTTTT. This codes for CASSQYEWEKLFF.

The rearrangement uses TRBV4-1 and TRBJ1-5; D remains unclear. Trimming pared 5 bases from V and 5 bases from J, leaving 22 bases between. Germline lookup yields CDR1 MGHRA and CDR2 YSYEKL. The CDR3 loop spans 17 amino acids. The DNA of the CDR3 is TGCGCCAGCAGCACCCACTTGGTCCCCTCTGCGGATCAGCCCCAGCATTTT. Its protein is CASSTHLVPSADQPQHF.

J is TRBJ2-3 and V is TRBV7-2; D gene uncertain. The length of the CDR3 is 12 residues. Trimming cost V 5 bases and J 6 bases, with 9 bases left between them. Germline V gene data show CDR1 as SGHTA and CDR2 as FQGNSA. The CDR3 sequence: CASSLQRDTQYF. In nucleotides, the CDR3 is TGTGCCAGCAGCCTACAGAGGGATACGCAGTATTTT. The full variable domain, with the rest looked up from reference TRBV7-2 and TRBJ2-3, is GAGVSQSPSNKVTEKGKDVELRCDPISGHTALYWYRQSLGQGLEFLIYFQGNSAPDKSGLPSDRFSAERTGGSVSTLTIQRTQQEDSAVYLCASSLQRDTQYFGPGTRLTVL.

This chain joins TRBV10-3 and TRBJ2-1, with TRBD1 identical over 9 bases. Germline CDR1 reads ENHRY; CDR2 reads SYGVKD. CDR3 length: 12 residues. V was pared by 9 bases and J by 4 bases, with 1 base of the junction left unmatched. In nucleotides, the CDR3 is TGTGCCATGGGACAGGGTTACAATGAGCAGTTCTTC. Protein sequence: CAMGQGYNEQFF.

The CDR3 is CASSLVEGRAFF. DNA for the CDR3: TGTGCCAGCAGCTTGGTGGAGGGGAGAGCTTTCTTT. The V gene is TRBV5-4, the J gene TRBJ1-1; D perhaps matches TRBD1 (5 bases). The germline V gene has CDR1 SGHNT and CDR2 YYREEE (reference sequence). V lost 0 bases and J lost 10, with 10 bases in between. This CDR3 is built from 12 residues.

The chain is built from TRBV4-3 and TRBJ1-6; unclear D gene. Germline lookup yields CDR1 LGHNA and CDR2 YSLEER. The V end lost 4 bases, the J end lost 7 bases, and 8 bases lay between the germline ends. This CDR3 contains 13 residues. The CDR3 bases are TGCGCCAGCAGCCGTACCTTGAATTCACCCCTCCACTTT. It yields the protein CASSRTLNSPLHF.

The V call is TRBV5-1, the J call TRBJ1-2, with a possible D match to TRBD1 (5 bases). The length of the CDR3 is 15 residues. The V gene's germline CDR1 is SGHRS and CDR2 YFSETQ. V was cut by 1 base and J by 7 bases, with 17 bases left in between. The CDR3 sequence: CASSLSGTPNVGYTF. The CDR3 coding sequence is TGCGCCAGCAGCTTGTCAGGGACTCCGAATGTTGGCTACACCTTC.

In DNA, the CDR3 is TGTGCCAGCAGCGCCCAGTTGATGGCGGGCGGTGAAGCTTTCTTT. It yields the protein CASSAQLMAGGEAFF. V usage is TRBV9 and J usage is TRBJ1-1; unclear D gene. Between the trimmed V and J ends, which lost 3 bases and 7 bases, there was a span of 19 bases. CDR1 is SGDLS, CDR2 YYNGEE, per germline. The CDR3 loop spans 15 amino acids.

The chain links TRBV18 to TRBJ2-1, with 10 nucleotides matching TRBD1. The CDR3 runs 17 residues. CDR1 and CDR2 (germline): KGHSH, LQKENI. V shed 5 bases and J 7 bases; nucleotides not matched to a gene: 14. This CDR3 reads CASSSDPWGQGKNEQFF. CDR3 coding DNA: TGTGCCAGCTCATCCGATCCGTGGGGACAGGGGAAGAATGAGCAGTTCTTC. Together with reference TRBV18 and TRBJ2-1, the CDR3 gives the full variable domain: NAGVMQNPRHLVRRRGQEARLRCSPMKGHSHVYWYRQLPEEGLKFMVYLQKENIIDESGMPKERFSAEFPKEGPSILRIQQVVRGDSAAYFCASSSDPWGQGKNEQFFGPGTRLTVL.

The CDR3 nucleotides are TGTGCCAGCAGCTTACTTCGAGAGGGGGCAGGGGAGCAGTTCTTC. Translated: CASSLLREGAGEQFF. The chain recombines TRBV7-6 with TRBJ2-1; 7 bases line up with TRBD1. The CDR3 covers 15 residues. The germline V gene has CDR1 SGHVS and CDR2 FNYEAQ. The J segment lost 10 bases and the V segment lost 2 bases, leaving 11 bases of the junction unmatched.

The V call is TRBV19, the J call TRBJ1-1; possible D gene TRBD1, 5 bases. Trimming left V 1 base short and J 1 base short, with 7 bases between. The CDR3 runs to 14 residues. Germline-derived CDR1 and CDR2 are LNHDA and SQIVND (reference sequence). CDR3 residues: CASSIAGTNTEAFF. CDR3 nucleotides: TGTGCCAGTAGTATAGCCGGGACGAACACTGAAGCTTTCTTT.

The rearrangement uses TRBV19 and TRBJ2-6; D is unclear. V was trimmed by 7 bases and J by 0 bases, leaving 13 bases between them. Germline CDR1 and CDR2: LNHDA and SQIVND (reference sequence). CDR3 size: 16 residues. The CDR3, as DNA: TGTGCCAGTACCTCGAATTGGGTCTCTGGGGCCAACGTCCTGACTTTC. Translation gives CASTSNWVSGANVLTF. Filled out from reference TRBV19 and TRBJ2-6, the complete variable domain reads DGGITQSPKYLFRKEGQNVTLSCEQNLNHDAMYWYRQDPGQGLRLIYYSQIVNDFQKGDIAEGYSVSREKKESFPLTVTSAQKNPTAFYLCASTSNWVSGANVLTFGAGSRLTVL.

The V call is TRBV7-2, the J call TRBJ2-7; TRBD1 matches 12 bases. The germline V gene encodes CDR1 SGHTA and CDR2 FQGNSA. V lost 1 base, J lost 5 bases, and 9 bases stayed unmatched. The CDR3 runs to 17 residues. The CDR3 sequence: CASSLDAGQGARNEQYF. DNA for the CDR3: TGTGCCAGCAGCTTAGATGCGGGACAGGGGGCAAGGAACGAGCAGTACTTC.

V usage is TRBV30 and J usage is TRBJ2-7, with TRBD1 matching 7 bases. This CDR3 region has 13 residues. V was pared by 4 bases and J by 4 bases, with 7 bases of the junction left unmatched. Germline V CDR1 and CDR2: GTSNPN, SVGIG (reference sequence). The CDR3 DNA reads TGTGCCTGGACAGGGAAGGGGGCATACGAGCAGTACTTC. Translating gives CAWTGKGAYEQYF.

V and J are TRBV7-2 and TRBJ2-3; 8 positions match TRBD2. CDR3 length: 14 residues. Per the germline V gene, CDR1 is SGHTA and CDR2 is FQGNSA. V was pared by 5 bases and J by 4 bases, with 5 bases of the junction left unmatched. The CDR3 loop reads CASSRLALADTQYF. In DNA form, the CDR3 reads TGTGCCAGCAGCCGACTAGCGCTTGCAGATACGCAGTATTTT.

The CDR3 is CASIPCEGSNSPLHF. CDR3 DNA: TGTGCCAGCATCCCTTGCGAAGGGTCGAATTCACCCCTCCACTTT. The V and J genes are TRBV7-8 and TRBJ1-6; no clear D. The germline V gene has CDR1 SGHVS and CDR2 FQNEAQ. CDR3 length: 15 residues. Trimming took 7 bases from V and 7 from J, leaving 17 bases between them. Full variable domain (rest looked up from reference TRBV7-8 and TRBJ1-6): GAGVSQSPRYKVAKRGQDVALRCDPISGHVSLFWYQQALGQGPEFLTYFQNEAQLDKSGLPSDRFFAERPEGSVSTLKIQRTQQEDSAVYLCASIPCEGSNSPLHFGNGTRLTVT.